This entry concerns a single TCR beta chain. Its antigen remains unidentified. Nothing much larger sits one base from this clone, and base qualities are not available. Collaborating institutions collected whole blood in K2EDTA tubes following their own protocols. For TCRbeta analysis, collaborators shipped samples as frozen whole blood, isolated PBMCs, or DNA extracted from either of those sample types. The data stem from a study of blood T cell repertoires in COVID-19 (TCRdb year 2020). With regard to the full study: Samples from collaborators originated in the United States, Italy and Spain and spanned both the acute and convalescent phases of COVID-19. The prospective study material was composed of cDNA or gDNA derived from T cells, B-cell-depleted T cells, or PBMCs. The dataset comprised deeply sampled blood TCRbeta repertoires from subjects exposed to, actively infected with, or recovered from COVID-19. The repertoires were released in a freely available public database intended as a resource for research on the immune response to SARS-CoV-2. Samples came from the ongoing ImmuneRACE study (first 160 participants) plus 1,254 subjects from 6 global collaborators. Nearly every sample came with metadata listing a de-identified subject ID, COVID-19 status, age in years and sex. Where available, HLA class I and class II types were obtained from metadata supplied by the sample provider rather than from assay-based typing.

Reading the germline V gene (reference sequence) gives CDR1 LNHDA and CDR2 SQIVND. From the cysteine through the phenylalanine, the CDR3 covers 13 amino acids. Solely the CDR3 DNA is kept, with 39 bases framed from the first base. V sheds 5 bases and J sheds 4 bases, leaving 9 bases between their ends. The study at large found these results: The quantity of clinical and demographic metadata differed by source and by participant and was supplied without curation.

The immunoSEQ Assay, a bias-controlled multiplex PCR, was used to amplify TCRbeta CDR3 regions from genomic DNA. Per the original workflow: The number of nucleated cells in each sample was estimated by amplification of reference gene primers within the assay. To quantify the absolute abundance of each unique TCRbeta CDR3 rearrangement, sequence reads were collapsed and filtered. For each sample, productive Simpson clonality was calculated as the square root of Simpson's diversity index across productive rearrangements. Entries here come from immuneACCESS through TCRdb and include only in-frame sequences with V and J called. Some clones fail to appear in such tables; in the studies checked, an unresolved V gene covers under half of the shortfall, and the cause of the remainder is unknown. The V and J calls and the clone size are those of that table, but D and trimming were determined from the DNA. Counted in this sample were approximately 210,000 clones; approximately 90% of them appeared once. The ten largest clones add up to 1.7% of the sample.

The receptor was derived from a man between 70 and 80 years old with acute or convalescent COVID-19. Sequencing used peripheral blood. The sequence links TRBV19 to TRBJ1-5; confidence is insufficient to name the D gene. The DNA sequence is TGTGCCAGTAGTTATGCGGGTAATCAGCCCCAGCATTTT. It is translated as CASSYAGNQPQHF.